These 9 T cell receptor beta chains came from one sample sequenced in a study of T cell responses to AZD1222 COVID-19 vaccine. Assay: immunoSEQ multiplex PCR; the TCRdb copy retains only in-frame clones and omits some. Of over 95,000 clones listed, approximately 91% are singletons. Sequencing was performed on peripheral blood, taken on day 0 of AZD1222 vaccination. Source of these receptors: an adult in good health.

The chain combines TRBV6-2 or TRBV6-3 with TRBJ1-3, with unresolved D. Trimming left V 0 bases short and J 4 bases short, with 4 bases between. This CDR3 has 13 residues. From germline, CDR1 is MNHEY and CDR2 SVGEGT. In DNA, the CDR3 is TGTGCCAGCAGTTACTCGGAGGGAAACACCATATATTTT. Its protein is CASSYSEGNTIYF.

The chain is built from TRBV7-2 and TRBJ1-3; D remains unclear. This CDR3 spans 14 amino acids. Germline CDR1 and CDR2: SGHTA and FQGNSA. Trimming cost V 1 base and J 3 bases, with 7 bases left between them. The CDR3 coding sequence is TGTGCCAGCAGCTTAGACGGGGTTGGAAACACCATATATTTT. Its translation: CASSLDGVGNTIYF.

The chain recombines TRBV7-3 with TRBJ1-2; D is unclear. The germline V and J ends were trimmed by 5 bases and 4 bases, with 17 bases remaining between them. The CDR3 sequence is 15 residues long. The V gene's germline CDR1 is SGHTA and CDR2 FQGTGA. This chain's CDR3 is CASSPDGPIGYGYTF. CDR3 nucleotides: TGTGCCAGCAGCCCGGACGGGCCTATAGGCTATGGCTACACCTTC.

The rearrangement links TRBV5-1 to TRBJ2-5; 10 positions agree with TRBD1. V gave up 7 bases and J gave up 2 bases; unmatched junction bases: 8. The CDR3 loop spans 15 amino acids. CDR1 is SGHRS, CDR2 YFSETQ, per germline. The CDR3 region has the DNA TGCGCCAGCGGGATAGGGACAGGGGCTCAAGAGACCCAGTACTTC. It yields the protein CASGIGTGAQETQYF.

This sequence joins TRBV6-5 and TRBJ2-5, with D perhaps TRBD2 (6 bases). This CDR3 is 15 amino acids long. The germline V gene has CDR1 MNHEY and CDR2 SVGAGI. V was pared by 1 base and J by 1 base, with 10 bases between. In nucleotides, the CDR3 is TGTGCCAGCAGTTACTTTGGGACTTCCCAAGAGACCCAGTACTTC. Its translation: CASSYFGTSQETQYF.

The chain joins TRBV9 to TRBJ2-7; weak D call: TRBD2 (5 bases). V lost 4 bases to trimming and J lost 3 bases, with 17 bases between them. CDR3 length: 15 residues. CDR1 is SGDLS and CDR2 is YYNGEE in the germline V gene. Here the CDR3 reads CASSLDEGRIYEQYF. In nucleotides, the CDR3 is TGTGCCAGCAGCCTAGACGAGGGTCGCATCTACGAGCAGTACTTC.

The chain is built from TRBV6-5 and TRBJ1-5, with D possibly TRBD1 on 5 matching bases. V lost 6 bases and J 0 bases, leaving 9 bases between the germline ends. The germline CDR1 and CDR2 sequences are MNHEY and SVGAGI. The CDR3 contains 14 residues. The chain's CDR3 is CASRGDRSNQPQHF. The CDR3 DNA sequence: TGTGCCAGCAGGGGGGACCGTAGCAATCAGCCCCAGCATTTT.

This CDR3 reads CASSPGLYYNEQFF. Here the CDR3 DNA reads TGCGCCAGCAGCCCAGGACTGTACTACAATGAGCAGTTCTTC. J is TRBJ2-1 and V is TRBV4-3; D possibly corresponds to TRBD2 (5 bases). The CDR3 consists of 14 residues. The V gene's germline CDR1 is LGHNA and CDR2 YSLEER. V lost 4 bases to trimming and J lost 3 bases, with 10 bases between them.

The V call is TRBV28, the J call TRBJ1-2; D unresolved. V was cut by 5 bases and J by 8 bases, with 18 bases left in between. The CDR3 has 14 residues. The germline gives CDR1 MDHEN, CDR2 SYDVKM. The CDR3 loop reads CASSTLRRLLGYTF. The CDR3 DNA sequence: TGTGCCAGCAGTACCCTTCGACGGCTTTTGGGCTACACCTTC.